Each of the 6 T cell receptor beta chains below was sequenced from the same sample in a study of spatial heterogeneity in lung cancer. Using its own MiXCR run on the 5' RACE reads, TCRdb lists one record per CDR3 protein. Of around 98,000 distinct CDR3 sequences listed, 15% to 20% are singletons. Sample time point: blood at routine non-recurrence follow-up after resection. This sample comprised PBMCs, obtained at follow-up. The receptors originated from a male donor with early-stage non-small cell lung cancer.

This clonotype was counted at least ten times. The chain recombines TRBV24-1 with TRBJ2-5, with 8 bases identical to TRBD2. Per the germline V gene, CDR1 is KGHDR and CDR2 is SFDVKD. The ends lost 2 bases at V and 2 bases at J; junction bases unmatched: 6. This CDR3 has 16 amino acids. CDR3 residues: CATSDYQRGSQETQYF. CDR3 sequence (DNA): TGTGCCACCAGTGATTATCAGCGGGGGTCTCAAGAGACCCAGTACTTC.

This clonotype was counted only a few times. This chain joins TRBV7-2 and TRBJ1-6; no clear D gene. This CDR3 is built from 16 residues. Germline loops: CDR1 SGHTA, CDR2 FQGNSA. V was cut by 2 bases and J by 0 bases, with 8 bases left in between. The CDR3 DNA reads as TGTGCCAGCAGCTTACAGCCGAGCTCCTATAATTCACCCCTCCACTTT. Protein: CASSLQPSSYNSPLHF. Full variable domain (outside the CDR3, taken from reference TRBV7-2 and TRBJ1-6): GAGVSQSPSNKVTEKGKDVELRCDPISGHTALYWYRQSLGQGLEFLIYFQGNSAPDKSGLPSDRFSAERTGGSVSTLTIQRTQQEDSAVYLCASSLQPSSYNSPLHFGNGTRLTVT.

This chain links TRBV6-1 with TRBJ1-6; D is ambiguous. The V gene lost 2 bases and the J gene lost 6 bases, with 14 bases spanning the gap. The V gene's germline CDR1 is MNHNS and CDR2 SASEGT. CDR3 length equals 16 residues. The CDR3 region has the DNA TGTGCCAGCAGTGAATATAGTGAGGGTGGTAATTCACCCCTCCACTTT. Its translation: CASSEYSEGGNSPLHF.

This clonotype turned up a few times. The J gene is TRBJ1-5, the V gene TRBV27, with D uncertain. The CDR3 spans 16 residues. CDR1 MNHEY and CDR2 SMNVEV come from the germline V gene (reference sequence). Trimming shortened V by 3 bases and J by 6 bases, and 18 bases separated the two germline ends. The CDR3 protein is CASSLGGIVGIQPQHF. Here the CDR3 DNA reads TGTGCCAGCAGTTTGGGAGGGATCGTGGGGATTCAGCCCCAGCATTTT.

This chain links TRBV20-1 with TRBJ1-2; tentatively, D is TRBD1 (5 bases). The V end was cut by 6 bases, the J end by 4 bases, with 18 bases between. From germline, CDR1 is DFQATT and CDR2 SNEGSKA (reference sequence). This CDR3 comprises 14 residues. The CDR3 DNA sequence: TGCAGTGCCATCCCCCAGGCGGGGGGCTATGGCTACACCTTC. Translating gives CSAIPQAGGYGYTF.

The chain links TRBV2 to TRBJ2-1; D might be TRBD1 (7 bases). The CDR3 loop spans 15 amino acids. Trimming pared 8 bases from V and 4 bases from J, leaving 18 bases between. Germline V gives CDR1 SNHLY, CDR2 FYNNEI. CDR3 in DNA: TGTGCCAGCCGGGAGTACGGACAGGAGTACAATGAGCAGTTCTTC. This gives the protein CASREYGQEYNEQFF.